This passage covers 4 T cell receptor beta chains from one sample sequenced in a study of OX40 agonist ivuxolimab in advanced cancers. Measured with immunoSEQ multiplex PCR; TCRdb has only the in-frame clones, and not every one. The sample has over 20,000 clones, more than 70% seen once; the top ten hold 34%. Sample: CD4+ or CD8+ T cells sorted from blood, taken in a trial of the OX40 agonist ivuxolimab. The receptors shown here come from an adult with an advanced solid tumor such as melanoma, head and neck, liver or kidney cancer.

This sequence joins TRBV7-8 and TRBJ1-1, with no clear D. The CDR3 has 14 amino acids. The V end was cut by 2 bases, the J end by 1 base, with 8 bases between. Germline CDR1 is SGHVS and CDR2 is FQNEAQ. CDR3 sequence: CASSLFDTNTEAFF. The CDR3 DNA reads as TGTGCCAGCAGCTTATTTGACACGAACACTGAAGCTTTCTTT.

V and J are TRBV5-1 and TRBJ1-4, with 9 bases that match TRBD1. The CDR3 spans 15 residues. With V trimmed by 0 bases and J by 6 bases, 3 bases remained unmatched. CDR1 is SGHRS and CDR2 is YFSETQ in the germline V gene. CDR3 sequence: CASSLEGTGYEKLFF. CDR3 coding DNA: TGCGCCAGCAGCTTGGAAGGGACAGGGTATGAAAAACTGTTTTTT.

DNA of the CDR3: TGCAGCGTTGAAGATCGTCTACAGGGAAATGAGCAGTTCTTC. It is translated as CSVEDRLQGNEQFF. The rearrangement uses TRBV29-1 and TRBJ2-1; the D gene is possibly TRBD1 (6 bases). In germline, CDR1 is SQVTM, CDR2 ANQGSEA. The CDR3 sequence is 14 residues long. V shed 0 bases and J shed 7 bases, with 13 bases lying between them.

The genes are TRBV29-1 and TRBJ2-1; 11 bases line up with TRBD2. Per the germline V gene, CDR1 is SQVTM and CDR2 is ANQGSEA. The CDR3 length is 15 residues. V was pared by 0 bases and J by 15 bases, with 13 bases of the junction left unmatched. CDR3 bases: TGCAGCGTTGAAGATCCGGTCCTAGCGGGAGGTATGAGGTTCTTC. Translated, it gives CSVEDPVLAGGMRFF.